This paragraph covers one T cell receptor (beta chain) sequence. This entry is derived from a study of OX40 agonist ivuxolimab in advanced cancers. Turning to the study itself: Ivuxolimab was administered intravenously to patients at 0.01 to 10 mg/kg every 2 weeks. A partial response was reached by three patients: one with hepatocellular carcinoma and two with cutaneous melanoma.

TCRdb keeps only in-frame clones here, not all; method: immunoSEQ multiplex PCR. The sample has roughly 61,000 clones, over 80% seen once; the top ten hold approximately 3.4%. Trimming pared 2 bases from V and 5 bases from J, leaving 5 bases between. CDR3 size: 12 residues. Germline V gene sequence: CDR1 SNHLY, CDR2 FYNNEI. The specimen was CD4+ or CD8+ T cells sorted from blood, collected in a trial of the OX40 agonist ivuxolimab. This clonotype was obtained from an adult with an advanced solid tumor such as melanoma, head and neck, liver or kidney cancer. The rearrangement uses TRBV2 and TRBJ2-3; no clear D. CDR3 residues: CASSENGDTQYF. As DNA, the CDR3 is TGTGCCAGCAGTGAAAATGGAGATACGCAGTATTTT.